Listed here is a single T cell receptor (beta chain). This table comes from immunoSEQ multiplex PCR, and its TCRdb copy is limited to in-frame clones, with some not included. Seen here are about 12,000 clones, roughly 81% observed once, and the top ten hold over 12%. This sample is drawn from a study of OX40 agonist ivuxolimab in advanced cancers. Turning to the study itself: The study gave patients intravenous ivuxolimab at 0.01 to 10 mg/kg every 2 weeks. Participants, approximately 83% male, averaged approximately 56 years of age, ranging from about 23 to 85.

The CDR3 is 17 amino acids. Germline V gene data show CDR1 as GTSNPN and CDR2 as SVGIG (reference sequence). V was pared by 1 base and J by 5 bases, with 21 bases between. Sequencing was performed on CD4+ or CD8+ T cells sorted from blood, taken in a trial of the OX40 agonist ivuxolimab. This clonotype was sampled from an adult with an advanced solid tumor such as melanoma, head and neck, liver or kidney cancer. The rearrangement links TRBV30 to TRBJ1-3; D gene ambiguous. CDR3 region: CAWSATEGFDLRNTIYF. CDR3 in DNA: TGTGCCTGGAGTGCCACAGAAGGTTTTGACTTAAGAAACACCATATATTTT.